These 14 T cell receptor beta chains were all obtained from the same sample, sequenced in a study of blood T cell repertoires in COVID-19. TCRdb's copy holds only in-frame clones and misses some; the assay was immunoSEQ multiplex PCR. The sample contains 150,000 to 200,000 clones, around 90% of which appear only once. Sequencing used peripheral blood. These TCRs come from a woman in her forties or fifties with acute or convalescent COVID-19.

The chain is built from TRBV5-1 and TRBJ1-5; tentative D call: TRBD1 (6 bases). This CDR3 region has 15 residues. CDR1 and CDR2 from the germline V gene are SGHRS and YFSETQ. Trimming took off 1 base at V and 6 bases at J, with 14 bases between the two ends. The CDR3 bases are TGCGCCAGCAGCTTGAGGGCAGGGGAGGGTCAGCCCCAGCATTTT. Translating gives CASSLRAGEGQPQHF. Looking up the rest from reference TRBV5-1 and TRBJ1-5 gives the full variable domain: KAGVTQTPRYLIKTRGQQVTLSCSPISGHRSVSWYQQTPGQGLQFLFEYFSETQRNKGNFPGRFSGRQFSNSRSEMNVSTLELGDSALYLCASSLRAGEGQPQHFGDGTRLSIL.

The V and J genes are TRBV5-1 and TRBJ2-7; D ambiguous. V was clipped by 0 bases and J by 3 bases, with 10 bases between them. The CDR3 extends over 14 amino acids. Germline V CDR1 and CDR2: SGHRS, YFSETQ. This chain's CDR3 is CASSLGLGGYEQYF. The DNA of the CDR3 is TGCGCCAGCAGCTTGGGACTGGGTGGCTACGAGCAGTACTTC.

This clone was recorded only once. The rearrangement uses TRBV7-6 and TRBJ2-5; D is unresolved. CDR1 and CDR2 (germline): SGHVS, FNYEAQ. CDR3 length equals 11 residues. V lost 3 bases to trimming and J lost 3 bases, with 2 bases between them. The CDR3 protein is CASSFKETQYF. The CDR3 nucleotides are TGTGCCAGCAGCTTTAAAGAGACCCAGTACTTC.

This chain joins TRBV30 and TRBJ1-4; D perhaps matches TRBD1 (6 bases). Germline loops: CDR1 GTSNPN, CDR2 SVGIG (reference sequence). The CDR3 has 14 amino acids. The ends were cut back, 5 bases at V and 6 bases at J, with 16 bases in the middle. The CDR3 sequence: CAWEPGAGDEKLFF. The CDR3 nucleotides are TGTGCCTGGGAGCCAGGGGCTGGGGATGAAAAACTGTTTTTT.

The V and J genes are TRBV10-3 and TRBJ2-7; 9 bases match TRBD2. Per the germline V gene, CDR1 is ENHRY and CDR2 is SYGVKD. The CDR3 covers 15 residues. V gave up 3 bases and J gave up 5 bases; unmatched junction bases: 8. CDR3 in amino acids: CAISDGLAGNDEQYF. CDR3 bases: TGTGCCATCAGTGATGGGCTAGCGGGAAACGACGAGCAGTACTTC.

The chain links TRBV19 to TRBJ2-7, with 9 bases aligning to TRBD1. CDR3 length: 15 amino acids. The germline CDR1 and CDR2 sequences are LNHDA and SQIVND (reference sequence). The V segment lost 6 bases and the J segment 4 bases; nucleotides outside the gene matches: 10. CDR3 sequence (DNA): TGTGCCAGTAGGGGGACCGGGACAGGGATTTACGAGCAGTACTTC. It translates to CASRGTGTGIYEQYF.

V gene TRBV9 combines with J gene TRBJ2-7, with a possible D match to TRBD2 (5 bases). The V gene's germline CDR1 is SGDLS and CDR2 YYNGEE. V lost 2 bases to trimming and J lost 7 bases, with 19 bases between them. The CDR3 is 15 residues long. CDR3 in amino acids: CASSVDLSRGGEQYF. DNA of the CDR3: TGTGCCAGCAGCGTCGACCTCTCACGGGGTGGGGAGCAGTACTTC.

The genes are TRBV7-9 and TRBJ1-2; D is unresolved. In germline, CDR1 is SEHNR, CDR2 FQNEAQ (reference sequence). The V end was cut by 2 bases, the J end by 8 bases, with 15 bases between. CDR3 size: 14 residues. CDR3 bases: TGTGCCAGCAGCTTATCGCCGGGAGCGCAAGGCTACACCTTC. Translation: CASSLSPGAQGYTF.

The rearrangement uses TRBV7-2 and TRBJ1-5, with TRBD1 as a possible D gene (5 bases). This CDR3 is built from 16 residues. The V and J ends lost 1 base and 2 bases respectively, with 12 bases between them. Germline V gene lookup returns CDR1 SGHTA and CDR2 FQGNSA. CDR3 sequence (DNA): TGTGCCAGCAGCTTAGTAGGGAGGGGTGGCAATCAGCCCCAGCATTTT. Translating it yields CASSLVGRGGNQPQHF. Together with reference TRBV7-2 and TRBJ1-5, the CDR3 gives the full variable domain: GAGVSQSPSNKVTEKGKDVELRCDPISGHTALYWYRQSLGQGLEFLIYFQGNSAPDKSGLPSDRFSAERTGGSVSTLTIQRTQQEDSAVYLCASSLVGRGGNQPQHFGDGTRLSIL.

This clone came up once. This chain links TRBV13 with TRBJ2-1, with 13 bases fitting TRBD2. The ends lost 4 bases at V and 8 bases at J; junction bases unmatched: 2. This CDR3 has 14 residues. CDR1 is PRHDT and CDR2 is FYEKMQ in the germline V gene (reference sequence). CDR3 in amino acids: CASSSGLAGYEQFF. The CDR3 DNA reads TGTGCCAGCAGCTCGGGACTAGCGGGATATGAGCAGTTCTTC.

The rearrangement joins TRBV5-1 to TRBJ2-1; D may be TRBD1 (6 bases). V was pared by 0 bases and J by 6 bases, with 10 bases between. There are 14 residues in the CDR3. CDR1 is SGHRS and CDR2 is YFSETQ in the germline V gene. The CDR3 coding sequence is TGCGCCAGCAGCTTGGGGCTAGGGGGCAATGAGCAGTTCTTC. As protein: CASSLGLGGNEQFF.

The chain uses TRBV7-8 and TRBJ2-1; 8 positions agree with TRBD2. CDR1 is SGHVS and CDR2 is FQNEAQ in the germline V gene. The CDR3 runs 15 residues. V shed 2 bases and J 7 bases; nucleotides not matched to a gene: 7. This CDR3 is CASSLTGGLVNEQFF. In DNA form, the CDR3 reads TGTGCCAGCAGCTTAACGGGGGGGCTAGTAAATGAGCAGTTCTTC.

V is TRBV18 and J is TRBJ2-2; maybe TRBD1 (5 bases). There are 16 residues in the CDR3. V lost 4 bases and J 0 bases, leaving 12 bases between the germline ends. Germline lookup yields CDR1 KGHSH and CDR2 LQKENI. The CDR3 is CASSQAQVANTGELFF. The DNA for the CDR3 is TGTGCCAGCTCACAAGCACAGGTAGCGAACACCGGGGAGCTGTTTTTT. Full variable domain (rest looked up from reference TRBV18 and TRBJ2-2): NAGVMQNPRHLVRRRGQEARLRCSPMKGHSHVYWYRQLPEEGLKFMVYLQKENIIDESGMPKERFSAEFPKEGPSILRIQQVVRGDSAAYFCASSQAQVANTGELFFGEGSRLTVL.

The J gene is TRBJ2-5, the V gene TRBV19; 8 bases agree with TRBD2. This CDR3 is 14 amino acids long. CDR1 and CDR2 from the germline V gene are LNHDA and SQIVND (reference sequence). J gave up 0 bases and V 4 bases, and 1 base lay outside the gene matches. The DNA of the CDR3 is TGTGCCAGTAGTAGCGGGAGGAACCAAGAGACCCAGTACTTC. Its protein product is CASSSGRNQETQYF.